This record concerns one T cell receptor beta chain sequence. The sample holds one count of this clone. It has no known antigen specificity. There are no base qualities to consult, and no much larger clone falls within one base. This entry belongs to a study of cytomegalovirus exposure and HLA in healthy donors (dated by TCRdb to 2016 to 2017). With respect to the entire study: According to an earlier analysis of 587 of the donors, about 179 million T cells yielded 117 million unique TCR beta sequences and roughly 280 Gb of sequence data. Roughly 5 DR-DQ haplotypes were handled as single units for association and clustering, since linkage in the cohort was strong. In addition to the first cohort of 650 to 750 subjects, a separate validation cohort of under 150 different subjects was used. A later genetic analysis took genome-wide SNP genotypes for about 55% of the 666 donors and used that subset as a discovery cohort. To predict cytomegalovirus infection status, the study combined high-throughput TCR immunosequencing, statistical association of individual TCRs with disease status, and machine learning. The study profiled the T cell repertoires of 500 to 800 subjects by immunosequencing and related them to cytomegalovirus serostatus. An earlier analysis of around 540 of the donors applied high-throughput TCR beta sequencing to assess whether each TCR beta V gene segment acted as functional or pseudogenic. On average, around 240,000 unique TCR beta nucleotide sequences were sequenced per donor among more than 350 genotyped donors of the cohort, with roughly 18% of those sequences being non-productive. Around 300 gigabases of sequencing data and tens of millions of unique TCR sequences were included in an early release covering 550 to 800 HLA-typed donors. Donor age, sex, ethnicity and CMV serostatus were compiled together with the repertoire data. Typing coverage varied by locus: 629-630 donors for A, B, C, DRB1 and DQB1; approximately 560 for DQA1; approximately 610 for DPA1; under 490 for DPB1. In the later analysis, no new phenotypic data were used to find candidate immune exposures; instead, reliance was placed on TCR beta sequences and their occurrence across donors. Class I and class II HLA loci were covered by the typing at four-digit resolution. A later analysis re-analyzed previously published TCR beta repertoires from several hundred donors and added high-resolution HLA genotyping to study TCR occurrence patterns. The genetic ancestry cluster associated with self-reported Caucasian donors included roughly four fifths of the 398 genotyped donors. Every repertoire in the discovery cohort had been generated on one and the same sequencing platform. The aim of the study was to test whether cataloging public T cell receptors could identify signatures of past pathogen exposure. Broader findings and caveats from the paper: A later analysis associated 15,000 or so TCR beta sequences with specific HLA alleles at a false discovery rate of 0.05. Correlated functional status among segregating V segments might reflect linkage disequilibrium, but an unknown experimental factor could not be ruled out. In a later analysis, most CMV-associated TCR beta chains were found to appear HLA-restricted, with HLA associations seemingly driven largely by CMV exposure. Because counts were too low, about 18 rarely observed V segments, including chromosome 9 orphons, were excluded from the earlier analysis of 587 of the donors. Compared with the approximately 600-donor mean, donors in an Asian-associated ancestry cluster had fewer N-insertions in productive TCRs, according to a later genetic analysis. The classifier was reported to diagnose cytomegalovirus status with high specificity and sensitivity in both the original and validation cohorts. The 87-base-pair reads could not distinguish some IMGT-functional V segments, including TRBV6-2 and TRBV6-3, so those segments were excluded. According to a later analysis, TCR association rates differed among HLA loci, with DRB1 alleles showing the most associated TCRs and HLA-C alleles showing the fewest. Most TCR sequences were seen in very few donors, while some public TCRs were found in many individuals. V-gene and J-gene trimming of TCR beta chains was associated with a missense DCLRE1C variant in a later genetic analysis, and the association was replicated in an independent cohort. A later analysis reported that several top co-occurrence clusters appeared linked to parvovirus B19, influenza, CMV and Epstein-Barr virus. In a later analysis, HLA-associated TCR beta chains were found to be more clonally expanded and to have lower generation probabilities than equally common non-associated chains. A group of highly shared sequence variants was considered likely to be a technical artifact of the sequencing pipeline. A total of around 150 TCR beta chains were listed by the study as associated with cytomegalovirus. Because some donors lacked HLA typing at each locus, the association tests relied only on the typed subset. This cohort had only TCR beta chains sequenced, and the lack of alpha or paired-chain data limited which features could be detected. Immune exposure information for the cohort was limited to CMV serostatus. An earlier analysis of some 590 of the donors showed that most TCR beta V segments appeared in productive rearrangements either about 87% or about 30% of the time, which broadly matched IMGT annotations. When HLA alleles, especially DR and DQ, strongly co-occurred, TCR associations were difficult to assign to individual alleles. Sequencing depth was assumed to be roughly uniform across donors in the presence/absence analyses, though that assumption may not hold. According to the authors, the approach could potentially be generalized to other disease states and immunological phenotypes. In vitro tests confirmed that a few of the cytomegalovirus-associated TCR beta chains recognize cytomegalovirus antigens. A further reported finding was that TCR beta sequences accurately predicted the HLA-A and HLA-B alleles for most subjects in the first cohort.

Libraries were constructed by the immunoSEQ multiplex PCR assay. For the multiplex PCR, a mixture combining 60 forward primers for TCR Vbeta segments and 13 reverse primers for TCR Jbeta segments was used. The CDR3 region of rearranged TCR beta genes was amplified from genomic DNA with a multiplex PCR assay. The Illumina HiSeq System was used to sequence the amplified TCR beta libraries as 87-base-pair reads. The source study handled its data this way. In a later analysis, about 80 million unique TCR beta chains were counted across the 650 to 750 repertoires, and some 10 million of these chains were shared by at least two donors. To remove PCR and sequencing errors, raw reads were error-corrected and collapsed into unique sequences using a nearest-neighbor algorithm that merged closely related sequences. V, D and J gene segments were assigned by aligning CDR3 sequences to IMGT reference sequences. For a sequence to be retained, a match of at least six nucleotides was required to both a V gene segment and a J gene segment. A rearrangement was called productive if the CDR3 had no stop codons and remained in frame with V and J, and every other rearrangement was called non-productive. Following IMGT convention, CDR3 was defined as the stretch from the second conserved V-encoded cysteine to the conserved J-encoded phenylalanine. In an earlier analysis of approximately 590 of the donors, sequences lacking an unambiguous match to a single V gene segment were excluded. An earlier analysis of over 450 of the donors classified V segments as functional when productive rearrangements were above 56.7% and as segregating when the standard deviation between donors was above 5%. To diagnose cytomegalovirus status from the catalog of TCR beta chain sequences, a statistical classification framework was built. V and J gene assignment, in a later analysis, came from comparing TCR nucleotide sequences with IMGT/GENE-DB human TR gene sequences. The TCRdist pipeline was used in a later analysis to assign CDR3 sequences and most-parsimonious VDJ recombination scenarios. In a later analysis, every TCR beta chain was defined by the combination of its CDR3 amino acid sequence and its V-gene family, and reads without a unique V-gene family were dropped. In a later analysis, approximately 640 highly shared, low-generation-probability nucleotide sequences were removed to address suspected cross-contamination and a sequencing artifact. In a later analysis, a clonal expansion index for each public chain was calculated from normalized within-repertoire ranks of inferred template counts. In a later analysis, generation probabilities were computed with a VDJ recombination model fitted to out-of-frame rearrangements, and the resulting probabilities were checked against IGoR. A later analysis scored TCR-TCR, TCR-HLA and TCR-CMV co-occurrence with hypergeometric tests, applying a repertoire-size bias correction to TCR pairs. False discovery rates were estimated in a later analysis by permuting HLA or CMV assignments 20 times. A later analysis grouped co-occurring TCRs with DBSCAN, adding TCRdist sequence similarity when clustering within HLA-allele-positive subsets. Repertoires with fewer than 30,000 or more than 120,000 public chains, plus five repertoires with anomalous nucleotide sharing, were excluded from co-occurrence clustering. TCRdb took this table from immuneACCESS and kept in-frame rearrangements with V and J called. Such tables lack part of the clones; where checked against another copy, unresolved V genes explain under half of the gap, and the rest is unexplained. The V and J calls and clone size are taken from that table; D and trimming were inferred from the DNA. This sample has 100,000 to 150,000 clones in its table, and 78% of those were observed once. The ten biggest clones cover about 3.5% of the sample.

The cohort consisted of 650 to 850 healthy bone marrow donors. At the time of sampling, every cohort member was nominally healthy, though immune exposures that went unrecorded were likely present. The donor tested CMV seronegative, placing the donor among the 352 seronegative members of the cohort. Each donor provided a peripheral blood sample, and peripheral blood mononuclear cells were used for TCR beta sequencing. The Qiagen DNeasy Blood Extraction Kit was used to extract genomic DNA from the blood cell samples. Ends trimmed: V by 5 bases, J by 7 bases; bases unmatched to a gene: 1. The CDR3 covers 11 residues, taking in both the cysteine and the phenylalanine. The entry retains the CDR3 DNA only, 33 bases that are in frame from base 1. For CDR1 and CDR2, the germline V gene (reference sequence) lists SEHNR and FQNEAQ.

The chain employs TRBV7-9 and TRBJ1-2, with 7 bases matching TRBD1. What was sequenced was PBMCs. This TCR was recovered from a man between 40 and 49 years old in good health and CMV-seronegative. The nucleotides are TGTGCCAGCAGCGCAGGGGGTGGCTACACCTTC. This gives the protein CASSAGGGYTF.